One and the same sample provided the 4 T cell receptor beta chains below, sequenced in a study of identical twins. TCRdb re-derived calls from the 5' RACE reads in MiXCR, one entry per CDR3 protein. The data show 200,000 or so distinct CDR3 sequences, around 8.1% seen once. Separately, the same data were catalogued under a study of yellow fever vaccine responses in identical twins.

Sequenced: memory (CD45RO+) T cells sorted from blood. Source of these receptors: a woman aged 18-29 years in good health.

This clonotype was counted ten times or more. This rearrangement joins TRBV5-1 to TRBJ1-2; D is uncertain. Germline assignment: CDR1 SGHRS and CDR2 YFSETQ. The CDR3 consists of 14 residues. V lost 1 base and J lost 4, with 11 bases in between. Written as DNA, the CDR3 is TGCGCCAGCAGCTTGTTGGAGGGCAGCTATGGCTACACCTTC. Its protein is CASSLLEGSYGYTF.

The table lists this clonotype with a few counts. The V and J genes are TRBV29-1 and TRBJ1-2; TRBD1 matches at 8 bases. J gave up 2 bases and V 6 bases, and 5 bases lay outside the gene matches. There are 13 residues in the CDR3. In germline, CDR1 is SQVTM, CDR2 ANQGSEA. CDR3 sequence: CSVGQGANYGYTF. The CDR3 region has the DNA TGCAGCGTCGGACAGGGAGCAAACTATGGCTACACCTTC. The variable domain in full, completed from reference TRBV29-1 and TRBJ1-2, reads SAVISQKPSRDICQRGTSLTIQCQVDSQVTMMFWYRQQPGQSLTLIATANQGSEATYESGFVIDKFPISRPNLTFSTLTVSNMSPEDSSIYLCSVGQGANYGYTFGSGTRLTVV.

This clonotype was seen ten or more times. The J gene is TRBJ1-1, the V gene TRBV20-1, with D perhaps TRBD1 (6 bases). The CDR3 extends over 12 amino acids. Trimming removed 6 bases from V and 3 bases from J, with 11 bases in between. The germline gives CDR1 DFQATT, CDR2 SNEGSKA (reference sequence). CDR3 loop: CSARPGDTEAFF. The CDR3 DNA sequence: TGCAGTGCCCGGCCAGGGGACACTGAAGCTTTCTTT.

The chain carries TRBV24-1 and TRBJ2-7; D is ambiguous. CDR1 is KGHDR and CDR2 is SFDVKD in the germline V gene. This CDR3 has 13 residues. V lost 3 bases to trimming and J lost 3 bases, with 8 bases between them. The CDR3: CATSDGRVYEQYF. CDR3 sequence (DNA): TGTGCCACCAGTGATGGAAGGGTCTACGAGCAGTACTTC.